The 3 T cell receptor beta chains below come from one sample, sequenced in a study of regulatory T cells in long-lasting Graves disease. Building the TCR beta libraries relied on iRepertoire HTBI primers, and CDR3 regions underwent Arm-PCR. Via MiXCR, TCRdb re-called the multiplex PCR reads, giving one row per CDR3 protein. In the table there are around 250,000 distinct CDR3 sequences, around 20% of which are singletons. The time point was: newly diagnosed GD, antithyroid drugs for less than 3 months. From RNA extracted from PBMCs, the TCR library was made. The sample in question was peripheral blood mononuclear cells (PBMCs), obtained at new diagnosis, from a patient treated with antithyroid drugs. Source of these receptors: a female donor with Graves disease.

This clonotype was counted many times. A junction boundary mismatches the germline segment, possibly from a read error. The chain has TRBV2 and TRBJ1-5; 7 nucleotides line up with TRBD1. Germline CDR1 is SNHLY and CDR2 is FYNNEI. This CDR3 is built from 13 residues. Here the CDR3 reads CASREDRDQPQHF. DNA for the CDR3: TGTGCCAGCAGGGAAGACAGGGATCAGCCCCAGCATTTT. Variable domain in full (rest from reference TRBV2 and TRBJ1-5): EPEVTQTPSHQVTQMGQEVILRCVPISNHLYFYWYRQILGQKVEFLVSFYNNEISEKSEIFDDQFSVERPDGSNFTLKIRSTKLEDSAMYFCASREDRDQPQHFGDGTRLSIL.

This clonotype was observed at least ten times. The chain links TRBV29-1 to TRBJ2-5; 7 positions agree with TRBD1. Germline V gene sequence: CDR1 SQVTM, CDR2 ANQGSEA. This CDR3 region has 15 residues. The ends lost 0 bases at V and 5 bases at J; junction bases unmatched: 9. DNA of the CDR3: TGCAGCGTTGAAGATCCGGGCAGGGGACAGGAGACCCAGTACTTC. Protein: CSVEDPGRGQETQYF.

V and J are TRBV15 and TRBJ2-2; 7 bases fit TRBD1. Germline-derived CDR1 and CDR2 are LNHNV and YYDKDF (reference sequence). The CDR3 is made up of 17 amino acids. With 5 bases clipped from V and 1 base from J, the junction kept 10 bases outside the gene matches. The CDR3 protein is CATSGTPGTENTGELFF. DNA for the CDR3: TGTGCCACCAGCGGGACCCCCGGGACAGAGAACACCGGGGAGCTGTTTTTT. Looking up the rest from reference TRBV15 and TRBJ2-2 gives the full variable domain: DAMVIQNPRYQVTQFGKPVTLSCSQTLNHNVMYWYQQKSSQAPKLLFHYYDKDFNNEADTPDNFQSRRPNTSFCFLDIRSPGLGDTAMYLCATSGTPGTENTGELFFGEGSRLTVL.